This is a list of T cell receptor beta chains from one sample in a study of blood T cell repertoires in COVID-19. Here immunoSEQ multiplex PCR was the method, and the copy in TCRdb shows in-frame clones only, minus some. The repertoire consists of about 440,000 clones, with about 91% occurring once and the leading ten covering 10% to 15%. Input material: peripheral blood. The receptor source for this set is a woman aged 45-59 years with COVID-19, enrolled during active disease. CDR3s include the opening cysteine and the closing phenylalanine or tryptophan. Fields, in order: D gene, V gene, J gene, clone size, CDR3 protein, CDR3 DNA. A D gene is named only where the DNA matches it firmly. Rows may omit the clone size; those that give it use once, few, many or a size class.

D gene: NA; V gene: TRBV11-2; J gene: TRBJ1-2; clone size: NA; CDR3 protein: CASSLDRGSTYGYTF; CDR3 DNA: TGTGCCAGCAGCTTAGATCGAGGATCTACCTATGGCTACACCTTC
D gene: NA; V gene: TRBV3-1/TRBV3-2; J gene: TRBJ1-1; clone size: NA; CDR3 protein: CASSQAADLNTEAFF; CDR3 DNA: TGTGCCAGCAGCCAAGCGGCAGACTTGAACACTGAAGCTTTCTTT
D gene: TRBD1; V gene: TRBV11-2; J gene: TRBJ1-2; clone size: NA; CDR3 protein: CASSLTGGSNYGYTF; CDR3 DNA: TGTGCCAGCAGCTTGACAGGGGGCTCTAACTATGGCTACACCTTC
D gene: TRBD2; V gene: TRBV18; J gene: TRBJ2-7; clone size: NA; CDR3 protein: CASSPGTSGGYEQYF; CDR3 DNA: TGTGCCAGCTCACCAGGGACTAGCGGGGGCTACGAGCAGTACTTC
D gene: NA; V gene: TRBV19; J gene: TRBJ2-3; clone size: NA; CDR3 protein: CASCPGSVHTQYF; CDR3 DNA: TGTGCCAGTTGCCCCGGGTCCGTTCATACGCAGTATTTT
D gene: TRBD1; V gene: TRBV6-5; J gene: TRBJ1-1; clone size: NA; CDR3 protein: CASSSTGGTEAFF; CDR3 DNA: TGTGCCAGCAGTTCGACAGGGGGGACTGAAGCTTTCTTT
D gene: NA; V gene: TRBV19; J gene: TRBJ1-1; clone size: NA; CDR3 protein: CASSIWASLSNTEAFF; CDR3 DNA: TGTGCCAGTAGTATATGGGCCAGTCTCTCGAACACTGAAGCTTTCTTT
D gene: TRBD1; V gene: TRBV30; J gene: TRBJ1-2; clone size: NA; CDR3 protein: CAWSVQGLGYTF; CDR3 DNA: TGTGCCTGGAGTGTACAGGGGTTAGGCTACACCTTC
D gene: TRBD2; V gene: TRBV2; J gene: TRBJ2-3; clone size: once; CDR3 protein: CASIYQLRTSGDADTQYF; CDR3 DNA: TGTGCCAGCATTTACCAGTTACGGACTAGCGGGGACGCAGATACGCAGTATTTT
D gene: NA; V gene: TRBV7-3; J gene: TRBJ2-1; clone size: NA; CDR3 protein: CASSPRRGLYNEQFF; CDR3 DNA: TGTGCCAGCAGCCCTAGGAGGGGGCTATACAATGAGCAGTTCTTC
D gene: TRBD1; V gene: TRBV19; J gene: TRBJ1-1; clone size: NA; CDR3 protein: CASSIQGARTEAFF; CDR3 DNA: TGTGCCAGTAGTATACAGGGGGCTCGCACTGAAGCTTTCTTT
D gene: NA; V gene: TRBV12-3/TRBV12-4; J gene: TRBJ1-5; clone size: NA; CDR3 protein: CASSQGLDQPQHF; CDR3 DNA: TGTGCCAGCAGTCAGGGGTTGGATCAGCCCCAGCATTTT
D gene: NA; V gene: TRBV24-1; J gene: TRBJ2-2; clone size: NA; CDR3 protein: CAAGGGGANTGELFF; CDR3 DNA: TGTGCCGCTGGCGGCGGAGGGGCGAACACCGGGGAGCTGTTTTTT
D gene: TRBD2; V gene: TRBV19; J gene: TRBJ2-5; clone size: NA; CDR3 protein: CASSRGGGETQYF; CDR3 DNA: TGTGCCAGTAGTCGGGGCGGGGGGGAGACCCAGTACTTC
D gene: NA; V gene: TRBV18; J gene: TRBJ2-1; clone size: NA; CDR3 protein: CASSPPAANEQFF; CDR3 DNA: TGTGCCAGCTCACCCCCAGCGGCCAATGAGCAGTTCTTC
D gene: NA; V gene: TRBV10-3; J gene: TRBJ1-1; clone size: NA; CDR3 protein: CAARITTDTEAFF; CDR3 DNA: TGTGCCGCGCGTATTACTACGGATACTGAAGCTTTCTTT
D gene: NA; V gene: TRBV19; J gene: TRBJ1-1; clone size: NA; CDR3 protein: CASSIQGANTEAFF; CDR3 DNA: TGTGCCAGTAGTATCCAAGGGGCGAACACTGAAGCTTTCTTT
D gene: NA; V gene: TRBV19; J gene: TRBJ2-1; clone size: NA; CDR3 protein: CASSIRAGHSNEQFF; CDR3 DNA: TGTGCCAGTAGTATTCGGGCGGGCCATAGCAATGAGCAGTTCTTC
D gene: NA; V gene: TRBV19; J gene: TRBJ1-5; clone size: few; CDR3 protein: CASSRAGRGRQPQHF; CDR3 DNA: TGTGCCAGTAGCCGAGCGGGGAGGGGACGGCAGCCCCAGCATTTT
D gene: NA; V gene: TRBV9; J gene: TRBJ1-1; clone size: NA; CDR3 protein: CASRMWAGEGSTEAFF; CDR3 DNA: TGTGCCAGCAGAATGTGGGCGGGGGAGGGGAGCACTGAAGCTTTCTTT
D gene: NA; V gene: TRBV29-1; J gene: TRBJ1-1; clone size: NA; CDR3 protein: CSVRDGQTEAFF; CDR3 DNA: TGCAGCGTTCGAGATGGGCAGACTGAAGCTTTCTTT
D gene: TRBD1; V gene: TRBV9; J gene: TRBJ1-1; clone size: once; CDR3 protein: CASSVGFGDRANTEAFF; CDR3 DNA: TGTGCCAGCAGCGTAGGCTTTGGGGACAGGGCGAACACTGAAGCTTTCTTT
D gene: NA; V gene: TRBV21-1; J gene: TRBJ1-2; clone size: NA; CDR3 protein: CASSKVTKGQLYPNYGYTF; CDR3 DNA: TGTGCCAGCAGCAAAGTCACTAAGGGACAGCTCTATCCCAACTATGGCTACACCTTC
D gene: NA; V gene: TRBV5-5; J gene: TRBJ2-1; clone size: NA; CDR3 protein: CASSLGGSNPHEQFF; CDR3 DNA: TGTGCCAGCAGCTTGGGAGGGTCCAACCCCCATGAGCAGTTCTTC
D gene: NA; V gene: TRBV21-1; J gene: TRBJ2-4; clone size: NA; CDR3 protein: CASSKWRDNNIQYF; CDR3 DNA: TGTGCCAGCAGCAAATGGAGAGATAACAACATTCAGTACTTC
D gene: TRBD1; V gene: TRBV6-6; J gene: TRBJ1-3; clone size: once; CDR3 protein: CASSSTGASSGNTIYF; CDR3 DNA: TGTGCCAGCAGTTCTACAGGGGCGTCCTCTGGAAACACCATATATTTT
D gene: NA; V gene: TRBV4-2; J gene: TRBJ2-3; clone size: NA; CDR3 protein: CASSQDLGTRDTQYF; CDR3 DNA: TGTGCCAGCAGCCAAGATCTCGGGACAAGAGATACGCAGTATTTT
D gene: NA; V gene: TRBV4-1; J gene: TRBJ2-7; clone size: NA; CDR3 protein: CASSQGAGETYEQYF; CDR3 DNA: TGCGCCAGCAGCCAAGGGGCAGGGGAAACCTACGAGCAGTACTTC
D gene: TRBD1; V gene: TRBV5-4; J gene: TRBJ2-7; clone size: NA; CDR3 protein: CASSSRDRDPNEQYF; CDR3 DNA: TGTGCCAGCAGCTCTCGGGACAGGGACCCCAACGAGCAGTACTTC
D gene: TRBD1; V gene: TRBV4-1; J gene: TRBJ1-1; clone size: NA; CDR3 protein: CASSPEDRVTEAFF; CDR3 DNA: TGCGCCAGCAGCCCCGAGGACAGGGTCACTGAAGCTTTCTTT
D gene: TRBD2; V gene: TRBV4-2; J gene: TRBJ2-5; clone size: NA; CDR3 protein: CASSQATSGGVETQYF; CDR3 DNA: TGTGCCAGCAGCCAAGCGACTAGCGGGGGAGTGGAGACCCAGTACTTC
D gene: NA; V gene: TRBV15; J gene: TRBJ2-1; clone size: NA; CDR3 protein: CATSGELDWNEQFF; CDR3 DNA: TGTGCCACCAGCGGTGAACTAGACTGGAATGAGCAGTTCTTC
D gene: TRBD1; V gene: TRBV10-2; J gene: TRBJ1-4; clone size: once; CDR3 protein: CASSIEDREKLFF; CDR3 DNA: TGCGCCAGCAGCATAGAGGACAGGGAAAAACTGTTTTTT
D gene: TRBD1; V gene: TRBV28; J gene: TRBJ2-7; clone size: NA; CDR3 protein: CASSTGGEQYF; CDR3 DNA: TGTGCCAGCAGTACAGGGGGCGAGCAGTACTTC
D gene: TRBD1; V gene: TRBV9; J gene: TRBJ1-3; clone size: NA; CDR3 protein: CASSGDRAHSGNTIYF; CDR3 DNA: TGTGCCAGCAGCGGGGACAGGGCCCACTCTGGAAACACCATATATTTT
D gene: NA; V gene: TRBV9; J gene: TRBJ1-2; clone size: NA; CDR3 protein: CASRGNWDYGYTF; CDR3 DNA: TGTGCCAGCCGAGGTAATTGGGACTATGGCTACACCTTC
D gene: TRBD2; V gene: TRBV25-1; J gene: TRBJ2-5; clone size: NA; CDR3 protein: CASVERGVDPQETQYF; CDR3 DNA: TGTGCCAGCGTCGAGCGGGGGGTGGACCCCCAAGAGACCCAGTACTTC
D gene: TRBD1; V gene: TRBV3-1/TRBV3-2; J gene: TRBJ2-7; clone size: NA; CDR3 protein: CASSPKLGTGYEQYF; CDR3 DNA: TGTGCCAGCAGCCCAAAGTTGGGGACAGGCTACGAGCAGTACTTC
D gene: TRBD2; V gene: TRBV9; J gene: TRBJ2-3; clone size: NA; CDR3 protein: CASSVGSGGAPDTQYF; CDR3 DNA: TGTGCCAGCAGCGTAGGTAGCGGGGGGGCCCCAGATACGCAGTATTTT
D gene: TRBD1; V gene: TRBV18; J gene: TRBJ1-5; clone size: NA; CDR3 protein: CASSEGQGFQPQHF; CDR3 DNA: TGTGCCAGCTCGGAGGGACAGGGGTTTCAGCCCCAGCATTTT
D gene: NA; V gene: TRBV9; J gene: TRBJ2-3; clone size: NA; CDR3 protein: CASSVGSGGTDTQYF; CDR3 DNA: TGTGCCAGCAGCGTAGGGTCGGGGGGCACAGATACGCAGTATTTT
D gene: NA; V gene: TRBV6-5; J gene: TRBJ1-1; clone size: once; CDR3 protein: CASSYSGRSGTEAFF; CDR3 DNA: TGTGCCAGCAGTTACTCAGGCAGGTCGGGGACTGAAGCTTTCTTT
D gene: TRBD2; V gene: TRBV11-3; J gene: TRBJ2-1; clone size: NA; CDR3 protein: CASSPGLAAYNEQFF; CDR3 DNA: TGTGCCAGCAGCCCTGGACTAGCGGCGTACAATGAGCAGTTCTTC
D gene: TRBD1; V gene: TRBV3-1/TRBV3-2; J gene: TRBJ1-5; clone size: NA; CDR3 protein: CASSPRGLQPQHF; CDR3 DNA: TGTGCCAGCAGCCCAAGGGGGCTTCAGCCCCAGCATTTT
D gene: NA; V gene: TRBV5-6; J gene: TRBJ2-7; clone size: once; CDR3 protein: CASSLRQGSYEQYF; CDR3 DNA: TGTGCCAGCAGCTTGAGGCAGGGCTCCTACGAGCAGTACTTC